Listed here are 27 T cell receptor beta chains from one sample, sequenced in a study of blood T cell repertoires in COVID-19. TCRdb keeps only in-frame clones here, not all; method: immunoSEQ multiplex PCR. Among roughly 400,000 clones listed, over 75% were seen once. Sequenced input: PBMCs or T cells enriched from blood (not recorded which). These receptors came from a woman between 18 and 29 years old who had been exposed to COVID-19.

The V and J genes are TRBV2 and TRBJ2-2; 9 bases line up with TRBD1. The CDR3 covers 18 residues. Germline values: CDR1 SNHLY, CDR2 FYNNEI. The ends lost 5 bases at V and 5 bases at J; junction bases unmatched: 15. The CDR3 DNA reads as TGTGCCAGCAGTAAGAGGCCGTGGGACAGGGACCATACCGGGGAGCTGTTTTTT. It codes for CASSKRPWDRDHTGELFF.

This chain links TRBV10-3 with TRBJ2-7; tentatively, D is TRBD1 (6 bases). CDR3 length: 14 residues. Trimming removed 5 bases at V and 3 bases at J, with 14 bases between. CDR1 and CDR2 from the germline V gene are ENHRY and SYGVKD. Here the CDR3 DNA reads TGTGCCATCAGTCAAGCTGGACAGAGCTACGAGCAGTACTTC. Its translation: CAISQAGQSYEQYF.

This rearrangement joins TRBV27 to TRBJ2-7; the D gene is possibly TRBD1 (5 bases). This CDR3 comprises 12 residues. V was cut by 6 bases and J by 0 bases, with 6 bases left in between. Germline CDR1 reads MNHEY; CDR2 reads SMNVEV (reference sequence). In nucleotides, the CDR3 is TGTGCCAGCAGCGGACACTCCTACGAGCAGTACTTC. Its translation is CASSGHSYEQYF.

A note on this clone: The same CDR3 is also encoded by other DNA sequences in this sample. The rearrangement uses TRBV6-5 and TRBJ2-2; D remains ambiguous. Germline assignment: CDR1 MNHEY and CDR2 SVGAGI. V gave up 0 bases and J gave up 6 bases, with 5 bases separating them. This CDR3 comprises 13 residues. The CDR3 spells CASSYSSPGELFF. CDR3 DNA: TGTGCCAGCAGTTACTCGAGCCCCGGGGAGCTGTTTTTT.

This sequence joins TRBV7-2 and TRBJ1-3; D is ambiguous. Germline values: CDR1 SGHTA, CDR2 FQGNSA. This CDR3 region has 14 residues. V was trimmed by 5 bases and J by 0 bases, leaving 8 bases between them. CDR3: CASSPGVSGNTIYF. CDR3 bases: TGTGCCAGCAGCCCCGGGGTCTCTGGAAACACCATATATTTT. Together with reference TRBV7-2 and TRBJ1-3, the CDR3 gives the full variable domain: GAGVSQSPSNKVTEKGKDVELRCDPISGHTALYWYRQSLGQGLEFLIYFQGNSAPDKSGLPSDRFSAERTGGSVSTLTIQRTQQEDSAVYLCASSPGVSGNTIYFGEGSWLTVV.

The V call is TRBV3-1 (or the pseudogene TRBV3-2), the J call TRBJ2-1, with TRBD2 matching 7 bases. This CDR3 has 16 residues. Germline CDR1 is LGHDT and CDR2 is YNNKEL (reference sequence). V shed 1 base, J shed 4 bases, and the junction held 7 bases outside the gene matches. CDR3 sequence reads: CASSQAWISGYNEQFF. The CDR3 bases are TGTGCCAGCAGCCAAGCGTGGATTAGCGGGTACAATGAGCAGTTCTTC.

The gene calls are TRBV20-1 and TRBJ1-5; no clear D. V was trimmed by 3 bases and J by 0 bases, leaving 9 bases between them. The V gene's germline CDR1 is DFQATT and CDR2 SNEGSKA (reference sequence). This CDR3 has 14 residues. CDR3 DNA sequence: TGCAGTGCTAGTAAGGAGCTTAGCAATCAGCCCCAGCATTTT. It yields the protein CSASKELSNQPQHF.

CDR3 DNA sequence: TGTGCCAGCAGCCCCCGAGCCGGACTAGCGGACAGCACAGATACGCAGTATTTT. It translates to CASSPRAGLADSTDTQYF. The rearrangement joins TRBV27 to TRBJ2-3; TRBD2 agrees at 10 bases. This CDR3 contains 18 residues. After removal of 6 bases from V and 0 bases from J, the junction contained 12 bases not matched to a gene. CDR1 and CDR2 from the germline V gene are MNHEY and SMNVEV (reference sequence).

The chain employs TRBV5-5 and TRBJ2-7, with 7 bases matching TRBD2. CDR1 is SGHKS, CDR2 YYEKEE, per germline (reference sequence). V was pared by 0 bases and J by 6 bases, with 9 bases of the junction left unmatched. This CDR3 contains 15 residues. The CDR3 coding sequence is TGTGCCAGCAGCTTGGTCGGGACTACATCCGGCGAGCAGTACTTC. Translation gives CASSLVGTTSGEQYF.

The chain couples TRBV19 to TRBJ1-1; D unresolved. The CDR3 length is 13 residues. The germline CDR1 and CDR2 sequences are LNHDA and SQIVND (reference sequence). V shed 4 bases and J shed 3 bases, with 9 bases lying between them. CDR3 region: CASSSSRDTEAFF. CDR3 DNA: TGTGCCAGTAGTAGCAGCCGGGACACTGAAGCTTTCTTT.

The J gene is TRBJ2-7, the V gene TRBV12-3 or TRBV12-4; 9 nucleotides align to TRBD1. The V gene end was trimmed by 6 bases and the J gene end by 6 bases; junction bases not matched to a gene: 6. This CDR3 contains 13 residues. The CDR3 DNA reads TGTGCCAGCAGCCCCGGGACAGGGCTCGAGCAGTACTTC. It is translated as CASSPGTGLEQYF.

This sequence joins TRBV6-5 and TRBJ2-7; D uncertain. The CDR3 is 14 amino acids. Trimming shortened V by 5 bases and J by 0 bases, and 11 bases separated the two germline ends. Germline-derived CDR1 and CDR2 are MNHEY and SVGAGI. The DNA of the CDR3 is TGTGCCAGCAGTCGCACCTCCAGCTCCTACGAGCAGTACTTC. Translated: CASSRTSSSYEQYF.

The V gene is TRBV28, the J gene TRBJ1-2; D is unclear. CDR3 length equals 13 residues. V was pared by 4 bases and J by 2 bases, with 8 bases between. Germline V CDR1 and CDR2: MDHEN, SYDVKM. CDR3 residues: CASSSTGNYGYTF. In nucleotides, the CDR3 is TGTGCCAGCAGTTCTACGGGAAACTATGGCTACACCTTC.

The rearrangement uses TRBV3-1 (or the pseudogene TRBV3-2) and TRBJ1-1; D might be TRBD1 (5 bases). V was cut by 1 base and J by 11 bases, with 14 bases left in between. The CDR3 runs 13 residues. CDR1 is LGHDT, CDR2 YNNKEL, per germline (reference sequence). CDR3: CASSQGDWEGAFF. The CDR3, as DNA: TGTGCCAGCAGCCAAGGTGATTGGGAGGGGGCTTTCTTT.

This clone has just a few counts. The chain couples TRBV5-1 to TRBJ2-3, with D tentatively TRBD1 (5 bases). The CDR3 length is 13 residues. V was clipped by 0 bases and J by 7 bases, with 9 bases between them. CDR1 is SGHRS, CDR2 YFSETQ, per germline. The CDR3 loop is CASSLGGANTQYF. CDR3 in DNA: TGCGCCAGCAGCTTGGGTGGGGCTAATACGCAGTATTTT.

CDR3 nucleotides: TGTGCCAGCAGCTTCCGACTAGCGGGAGTAGGTAATGAGCAGTTCTTC. Amino acid sequence: CASSFRLAGVGNEQFF. The chain couples TRBV5-5 to TRBJ2-1; 12 bases agree with TRBD2. Germline assignment: CDR1 SGHKS and CDR2 YYEKEE (reference sequence). With 2 bases clipped from V and 7 bases from J, the junction kept 7 bases outside the gene matches. The CDR3 contains 16 residues.

This clone was found once. The chain is built from TRBV27 and TRBJ2-2; TRBD1 matches 7 bases. The V gene end was trimmed by 11 bases and the J gene end by 0 bases; junction bases not matched to a gene: 3. Looked up from germline, CDR1 is MNHEY and CDR2 is SMNVEV (reference sequence). There are 13 residues in the CDR3. The CDR3 DNA reads as TGTGCCGCGCAGGGGGCGAACACCGGGGAGCTGTTTTTT. It is translated as CAAQGANTGELFF.

This clone has just one count. The V gene is TRBV28, the J gene TRBJ2-2; a weak D match, TRBD1 (6 bases). The CDR3 has 17 amino acids. V was clipped by 7 bases and J by 4 bases, with 22 bases between them. CDR1 and CDR2 (germline): MDHEN, SYDVKM. CDR3: CASTPLGAGASTGELFF. CDR3 in DNA: TGTGCCAGCACCCCCCTCGGGGCAGGGGCGAGCACCGGGGAGCTGTTTTTT.

The chain links TRBV7-8 to TRBJ2-7; TRBD2 might be the D (6 bases). The CDR3 is 15 residues long. The V gene lost 0 bases and the J gene lost 0 bases, with 9 bases spanning the gap. Germline V CDR1 and CDR2: SGHVS, FQNEAQ. As DNA, the CDR3 is TGTGCCAGCAGCTTAGCCGGGGGATCCTCCTACGAGCAGTACTTC. It encodes CASSLAGGSSYEQYF.

This sequence joins TRBV25-1 and TRBJ1-1; D is perhaps TRBD1 (6 bases). Germline lookup yields CDR1 MGHDK and CDR2 SYGVNS. V lost 2 bases to trimming and J lost 0 bases, with 13 bases between them. This CDR3 is 16 amino acids long. The CDR3 sequence: CASSEGGTLMNTEAFF. As DNA, the CDR3 is TGTGCCAGCAGTGAAGGTGGGACACTTATGAACACTGAAGCTTTCTTT.

This chain links TRBV24-1 with TRBJ2-1; the D gene is possibly TRBD2 (6 bases). This CDR3 is 18 amino acids long. V lost 5 bases and J 5 bases, leaving 24 bases between the germline ends. Germline CDR1 reads KGHDR; CDR2 reads SFDVKD. The CDR3 DNA reads as TGTGCCACCAGTGTCCTATATCCATCCGTGGGAGGAAACAATGAGCAGTTCTTC. It yields the protein CATSVLYPSVGGNNEQFF.

The rearrangement joins TRBV2 to TRBJ1-5; D ambiguous. Germline-derived CDR1 and CDR2 are SNHLY and FYNNEI. Trimming stripped 3 bases from V and 3 bases from J, with 6 bases between. The CDR3 covers 13 residues. CDR3 residues: CASSDTVNQPQHF. CDR3 in DNA: TGTGCCAGCAGTGATACAGTCAATCAGCCCCAGCATTTT.

This clone was counted ten times or more. The chain couples TRBV5-1 to TRBJ2-2, with 9 bases that match TRBD1. This CDR3 region has 16 residues. Germline V gene lookup returns CDR1 SGHRS and CDR2 YFSETQ. The V gene end was trimmed by 4 bases and the J gene end by 2 bases; junction bases not matched to a gene: 6. Here the CDR3 reads CASSKGQGINTGELFF. The CDR3 nucleotides are TGCGCCAGCAGCAAAGGACAGGGGATCAACACCGGGGAGCTGTTTTTT.

This rearrangement joins TRBV12-3 or TRBV12-4 to TRBJ1-1; the match to TRBD1 covers 8 bases. The CDR3 has 13 residues. V lost 10 bases and J lost 5; bases outside the gene matches: 9. CDR3 sequence (DNA): TGTGCCACGACGTGGACAGGGTGGACTGAAGCTTTCTTT. This translates into CATTWTGWTEAFF.

The chain couples TRBV24-1 to TRBJ2-2; 9 nucleotides line up with TRBD2. The CDR3 is 17 residues long. V shed 1 base, J shed 5 bases, and the junction held 7 bases outside the gene matches. Germline values: CDR1 KGHDR, CDR2 SFDVKD. CDR3 sequence reads: CATSDFTLAGHTGELFF. CDR3 nucleotide sequence: TGTGCCACCAGTGATTTCACGCTAGCGGGGCATACCGGGGAGCTGTTTTTT.

The chain recombines TRBV30 with TRBJ1-6; D gene ambiguous. Trimming took 0 bases from V and 5 from J, leaving 2 bases between them. CDR1 is GTSNPN and CDR2 is SVGIG in the germline V gene (reference sequence). This CDR3 comprises 12 residues. CDR3 DNA sequence: TGTGCCTGGAGTGTTAATAATTCACCCCTCCACTTT. Translating it yields CAWSVNNSPLHF.

The CDR3 bases are TGTGCCAGCAGTTCAGGCACTGCCCGGGGGCAGCCCCAGCATTTT. It yields the protein CASSSGTARGQPQHF. This chain joins TRBV28 and TRBJ1-5; tentatively, D is TRBD1 (5 bases). With 4 bases removed from V and 7 bases from J, the gap between germline ends came to 17 bases. The CDR3 consists of 15 residues. Per the germline V gene, CDR1 is MDHEN and CDR2 is SYDVKM. Supplemented by reference TRBV28 and TRBJ1-5, the full variable domain reads DVKVTQSSRYLVKRTGEKVFLECVQDMDHENMFWYRQDPGLGLRLIYFSYDVKMKEKGDIPEGYSVSREKKERFSLILESASTNQTSMYLCASSSGTARGQPQHFGDGTRLSIL.